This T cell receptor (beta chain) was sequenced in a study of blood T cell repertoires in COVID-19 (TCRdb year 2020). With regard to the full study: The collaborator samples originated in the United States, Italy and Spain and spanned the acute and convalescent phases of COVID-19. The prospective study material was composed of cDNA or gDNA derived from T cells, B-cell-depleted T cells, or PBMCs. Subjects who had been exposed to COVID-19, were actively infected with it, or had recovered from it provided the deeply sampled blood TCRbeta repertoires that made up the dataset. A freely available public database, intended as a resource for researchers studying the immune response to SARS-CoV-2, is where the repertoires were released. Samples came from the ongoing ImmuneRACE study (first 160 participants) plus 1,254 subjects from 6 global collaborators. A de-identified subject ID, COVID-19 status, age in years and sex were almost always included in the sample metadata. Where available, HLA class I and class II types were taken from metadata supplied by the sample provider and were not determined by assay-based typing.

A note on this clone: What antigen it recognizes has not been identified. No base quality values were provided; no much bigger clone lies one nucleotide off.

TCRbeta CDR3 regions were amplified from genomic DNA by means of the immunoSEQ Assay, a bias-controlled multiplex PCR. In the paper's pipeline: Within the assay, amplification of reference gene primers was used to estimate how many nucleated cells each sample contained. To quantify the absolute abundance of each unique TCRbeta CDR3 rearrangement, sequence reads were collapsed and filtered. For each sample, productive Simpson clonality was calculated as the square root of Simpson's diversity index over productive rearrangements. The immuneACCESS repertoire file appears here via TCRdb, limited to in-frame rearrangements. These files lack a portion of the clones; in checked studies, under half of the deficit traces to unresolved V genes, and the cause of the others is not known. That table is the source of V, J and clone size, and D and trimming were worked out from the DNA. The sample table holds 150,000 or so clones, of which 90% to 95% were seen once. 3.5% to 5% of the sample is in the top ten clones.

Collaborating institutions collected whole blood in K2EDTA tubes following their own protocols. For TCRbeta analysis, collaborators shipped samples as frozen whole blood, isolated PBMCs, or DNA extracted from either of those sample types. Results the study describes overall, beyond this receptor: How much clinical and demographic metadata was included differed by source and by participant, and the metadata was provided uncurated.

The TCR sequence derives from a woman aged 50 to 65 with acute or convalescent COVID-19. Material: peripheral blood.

The DNA sequence is as follows: TGTGCCAGCTCACCTCCGACAGGTACCTACGAGCAGTACTTC. It codes for CASSPPTGTYEQYF. This receptor chain uses TRBV18 and TRBJ2-7, and perhaps TRBD1 as D gene, on 6 matching bases. From the cysteine through the phenylalanine, the CDR3 covers 14 amino acids. The read is trimmed to its CDR3 DNA, 42 bases read in frame from base 1. At the junction V is shortened by 3 bases and J by 2 bases, with 11 bases in between. Per the germline V gene, KGHSH is the CDR1 and LQKENI is the CDR2.